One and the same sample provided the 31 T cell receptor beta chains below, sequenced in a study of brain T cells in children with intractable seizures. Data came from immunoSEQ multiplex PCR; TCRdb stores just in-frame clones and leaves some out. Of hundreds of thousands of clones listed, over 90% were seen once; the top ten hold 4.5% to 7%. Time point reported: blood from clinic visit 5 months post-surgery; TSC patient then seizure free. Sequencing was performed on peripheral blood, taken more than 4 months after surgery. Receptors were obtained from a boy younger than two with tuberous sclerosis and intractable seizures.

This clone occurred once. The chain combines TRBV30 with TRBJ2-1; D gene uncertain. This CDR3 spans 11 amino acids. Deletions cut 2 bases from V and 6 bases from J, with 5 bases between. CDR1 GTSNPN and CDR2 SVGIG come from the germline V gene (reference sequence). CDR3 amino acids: CAWSLLNEQFF. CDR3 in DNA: TGTGCCTGGAGTCTCCTCAATGAGCAGTTCTTC.

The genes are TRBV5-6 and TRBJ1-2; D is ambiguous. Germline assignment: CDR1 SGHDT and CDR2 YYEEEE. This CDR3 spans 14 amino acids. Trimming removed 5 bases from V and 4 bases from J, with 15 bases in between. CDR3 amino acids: CASSPDPRPYGYTF. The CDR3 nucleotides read TGTGCCAGCAGTCCCGACCCCCGGCCCTATGGCTACACCTTC.

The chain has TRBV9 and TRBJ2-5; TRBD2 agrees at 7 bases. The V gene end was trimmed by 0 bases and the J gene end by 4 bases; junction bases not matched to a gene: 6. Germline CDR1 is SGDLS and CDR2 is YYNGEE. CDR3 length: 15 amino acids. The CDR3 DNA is TGTGCCAGCAGCGTAGGCGGGAGAGGTGTAGAGACCCAGTACTTC. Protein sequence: CASSVGGRGVETQYF. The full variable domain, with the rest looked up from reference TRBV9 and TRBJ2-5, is DSGVTQTPKHLITATGQRVTLRCSPRSGDLSVYWYQQSLDQGLQFLIQYYNGEERAKGNILERFSAQQFPDLHSELNLSSLELGDSALYFCASSVGGRGVETQYFGPGTRLLVL.

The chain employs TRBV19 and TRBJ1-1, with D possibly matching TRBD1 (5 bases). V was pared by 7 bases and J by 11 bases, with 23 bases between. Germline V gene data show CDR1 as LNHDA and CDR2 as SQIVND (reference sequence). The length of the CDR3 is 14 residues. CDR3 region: CASILGADPRGAFF. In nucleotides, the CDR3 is TGTGCCAGTATCCTTGGGGCAGACCCCCGAGGGGCTTTCTTT.

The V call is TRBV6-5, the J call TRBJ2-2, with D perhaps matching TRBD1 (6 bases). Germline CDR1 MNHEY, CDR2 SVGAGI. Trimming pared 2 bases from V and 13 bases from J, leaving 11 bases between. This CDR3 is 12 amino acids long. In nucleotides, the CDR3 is TGTGCCAGCAGTTACGGTACAGGGCGGCTGTTTTTT. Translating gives CASSYGTGRLFF.

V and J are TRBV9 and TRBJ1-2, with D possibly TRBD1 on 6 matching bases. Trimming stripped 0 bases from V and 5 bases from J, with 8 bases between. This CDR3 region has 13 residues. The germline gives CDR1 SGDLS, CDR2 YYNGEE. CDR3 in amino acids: CASSVGDTYGYTF. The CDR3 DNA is TGTGCCAGCAGCGTAGGGGACACGTATGGCTACACCTTC. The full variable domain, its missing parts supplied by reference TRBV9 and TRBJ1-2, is DSGVTQTPKHLITATGQRVTLRCSPRSGDLSVYWYQQSLDQGLQFLIQYYNGEERAKGNILERFSAQQFPDLHSELNLSSLELGDSALYFCASSVGDTYGYTFGSGTRLTVV.

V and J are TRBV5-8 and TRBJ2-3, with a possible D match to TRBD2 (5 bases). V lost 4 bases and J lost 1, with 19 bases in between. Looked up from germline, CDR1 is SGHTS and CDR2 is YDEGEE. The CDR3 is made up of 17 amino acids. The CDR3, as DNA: TGTGCCAGCAGCCCCCTTTTCTGGGAGAGCGGCACAGATACGCAGTATTTT. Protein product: CASSPLFWESGTDTQYF.

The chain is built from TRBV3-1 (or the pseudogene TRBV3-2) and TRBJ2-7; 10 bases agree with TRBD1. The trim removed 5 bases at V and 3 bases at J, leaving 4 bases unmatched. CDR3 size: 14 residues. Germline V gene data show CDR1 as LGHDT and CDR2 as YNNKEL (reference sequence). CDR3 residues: CASSGGQGIYEQYF. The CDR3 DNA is TGTGCCAGCAGCGGGGGACAGGGGATCTACGAGCAGTACTTC.

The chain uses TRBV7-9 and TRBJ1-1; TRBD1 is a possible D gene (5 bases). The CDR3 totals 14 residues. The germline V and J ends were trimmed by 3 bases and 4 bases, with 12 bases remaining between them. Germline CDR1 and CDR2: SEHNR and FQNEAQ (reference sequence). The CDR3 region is CASSLHRDPTEAFF. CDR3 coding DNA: TGTGCCAGCAGCTTGCACCGGGACCCCACTGAAGCTTTCTTT. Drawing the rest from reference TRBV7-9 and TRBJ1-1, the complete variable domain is DTGVSQNPRHKITKRGQNVTFRCDPISEHNRLYWYRQTLGQGPEFLTYFQNEAQLEKSRLLSDRFSAERPKGSFSTLEIQRTEQGDSAMYLCASSLHRDPTEAFFGQGTRLTVV.

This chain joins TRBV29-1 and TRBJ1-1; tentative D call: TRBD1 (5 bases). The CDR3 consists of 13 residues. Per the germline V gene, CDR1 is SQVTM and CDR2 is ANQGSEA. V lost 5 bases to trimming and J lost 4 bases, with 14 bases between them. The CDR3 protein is CSVLVGGGTEAFF. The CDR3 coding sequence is TGCAGCGTTTTGGTCGGTGGGGGCACTGAAGCTTTCTTT.

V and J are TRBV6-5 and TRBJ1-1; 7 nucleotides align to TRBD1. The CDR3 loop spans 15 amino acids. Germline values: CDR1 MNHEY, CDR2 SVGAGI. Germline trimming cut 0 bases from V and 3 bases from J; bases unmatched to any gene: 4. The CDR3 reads CASSYSTTGYTEAFF. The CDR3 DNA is TGTGCCAGCAGTTACTCGACGACAGGGTACACTGAAGCTTTCTTT.

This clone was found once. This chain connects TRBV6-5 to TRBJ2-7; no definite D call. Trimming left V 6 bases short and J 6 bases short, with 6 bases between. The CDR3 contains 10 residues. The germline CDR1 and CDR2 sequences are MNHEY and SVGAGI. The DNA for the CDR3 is TGTGCCAGCAGATTTGCCGAGCAGTACTTC. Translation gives CASRFAEQYF.

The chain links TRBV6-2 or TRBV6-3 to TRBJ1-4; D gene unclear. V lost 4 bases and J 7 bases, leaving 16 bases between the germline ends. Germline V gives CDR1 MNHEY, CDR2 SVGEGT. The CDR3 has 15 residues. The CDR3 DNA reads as TGTGCCAGCAGTTGGGCCGGGTCTCAGAGTGAAAAACTGTTTTTT. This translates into CASSWAGSQSEKLFF.

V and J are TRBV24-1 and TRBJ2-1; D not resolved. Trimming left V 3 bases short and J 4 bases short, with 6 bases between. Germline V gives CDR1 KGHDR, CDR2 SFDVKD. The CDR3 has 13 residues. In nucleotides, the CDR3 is TGTGCCACCAGTGATACACCGTACAATGAGCAGTTCTTC. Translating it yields CATSDTPYNEQFF.

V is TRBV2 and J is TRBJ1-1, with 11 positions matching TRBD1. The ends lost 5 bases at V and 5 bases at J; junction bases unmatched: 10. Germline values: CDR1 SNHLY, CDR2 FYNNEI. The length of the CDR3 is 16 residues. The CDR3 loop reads CASSPGQGAGGTEAFF. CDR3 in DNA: TGTGCCAGCAGTCCCGGACAGGGGGCTGGTGGTACTGAAGCTTTCTTT.

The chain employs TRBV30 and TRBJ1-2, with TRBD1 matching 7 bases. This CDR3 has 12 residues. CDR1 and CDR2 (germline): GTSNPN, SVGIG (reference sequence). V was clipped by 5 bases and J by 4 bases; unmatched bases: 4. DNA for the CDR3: TGTGCCTGGGAGGACAGGAGCTATGGCTACACCTTC. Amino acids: CAWEDRSYGYTF.

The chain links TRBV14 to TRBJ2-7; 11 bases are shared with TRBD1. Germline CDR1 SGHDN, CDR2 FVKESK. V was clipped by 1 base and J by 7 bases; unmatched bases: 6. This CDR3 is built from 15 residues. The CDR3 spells CASSQVGQGAREQYF. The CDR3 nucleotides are TGTGCCAGCAGCCAAGTAGGACAGGGGGCTAGAGAGCAGTACTTC.

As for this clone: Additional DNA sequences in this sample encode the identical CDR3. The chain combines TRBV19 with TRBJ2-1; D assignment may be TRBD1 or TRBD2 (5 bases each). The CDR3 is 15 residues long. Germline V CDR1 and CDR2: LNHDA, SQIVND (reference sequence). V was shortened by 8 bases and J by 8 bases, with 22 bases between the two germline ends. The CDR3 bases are TGTGCCAGTTCCCCCGGGACGGGCCCCACCGATGAGCAGTTCTTC. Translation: CASSPGTGPTDEQFF.

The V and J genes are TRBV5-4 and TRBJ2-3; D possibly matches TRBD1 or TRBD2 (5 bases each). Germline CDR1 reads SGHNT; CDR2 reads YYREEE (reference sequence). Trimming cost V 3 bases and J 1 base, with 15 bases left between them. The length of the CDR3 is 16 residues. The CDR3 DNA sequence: TGTGCCAGCAGCTCCCCTGCGCAGGGACGCACAGATACGCAGTATTTT. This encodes CASSSPAQGRTDTQYF.

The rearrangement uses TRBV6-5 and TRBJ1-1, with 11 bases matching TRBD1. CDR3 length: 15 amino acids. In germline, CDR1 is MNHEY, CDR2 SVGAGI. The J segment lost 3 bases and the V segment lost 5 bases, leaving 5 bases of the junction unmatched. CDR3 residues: CASSHMGQGDTEAFF. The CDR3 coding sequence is TGTGCCAGCAGTCATATGGGACAGGGGGACACTGAAGCTTTCTTT.

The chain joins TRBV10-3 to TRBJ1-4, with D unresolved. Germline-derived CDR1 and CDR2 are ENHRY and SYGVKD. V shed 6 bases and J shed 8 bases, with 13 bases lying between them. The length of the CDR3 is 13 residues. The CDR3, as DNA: TGTGCCATCAGCCCGGACGTCCTCGAAAAACTGTTTTTT. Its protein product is CAISPDVLEKLFF.

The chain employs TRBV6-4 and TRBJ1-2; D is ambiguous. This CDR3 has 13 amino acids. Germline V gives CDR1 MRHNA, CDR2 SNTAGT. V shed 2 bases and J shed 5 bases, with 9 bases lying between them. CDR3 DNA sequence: TGTGCCAGCAGTGACAAACTTGGATATGGCTACACCTTC. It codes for CASSDKLGYGYTF.

The chain's CDR3 is CASSEGSLSGYQETQYF. The DNA of the CDR3 is TGTGCCAGCAGTGAAGGGTCACTCTCTGGCTACCAAGAGACCCAGTACTTC. The J gene is TRBJ2-5, the V gene TRBV13; no reliable D call. The CDR3 covers 17 residues. Per germline, CDR1 PRHDT and CDR2 FYEKMQ (reference sequence). Trimming pared 6 bases from V and 0 bases from J, leaving 20 bases between.

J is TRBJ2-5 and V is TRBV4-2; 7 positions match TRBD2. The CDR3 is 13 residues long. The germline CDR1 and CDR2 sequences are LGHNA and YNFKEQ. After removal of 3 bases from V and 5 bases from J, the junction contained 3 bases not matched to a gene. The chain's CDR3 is CASSQGEGETQYF. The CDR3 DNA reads TGTGCCAGCAGCCAGGGGGAGGGGGAGACCCAGTACTTC.

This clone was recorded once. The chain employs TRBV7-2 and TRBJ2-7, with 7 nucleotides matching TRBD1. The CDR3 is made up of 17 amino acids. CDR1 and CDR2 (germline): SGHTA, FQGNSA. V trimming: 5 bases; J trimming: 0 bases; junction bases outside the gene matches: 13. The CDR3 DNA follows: TGTGCCAGCAGCCCTCGGGACAGCCTTACTAGCTCCTACGAGCAGTACTTC. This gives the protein CASSPRDSLTSSYEQYF.

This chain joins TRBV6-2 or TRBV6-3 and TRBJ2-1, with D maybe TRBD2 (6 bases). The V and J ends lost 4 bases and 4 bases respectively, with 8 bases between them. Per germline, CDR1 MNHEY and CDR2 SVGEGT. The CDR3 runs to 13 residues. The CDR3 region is CASSWDLYNEQFF. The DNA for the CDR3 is TGTGCCAGCAGTTGGGACTTGTACAATGAGCAGTTCTTC.

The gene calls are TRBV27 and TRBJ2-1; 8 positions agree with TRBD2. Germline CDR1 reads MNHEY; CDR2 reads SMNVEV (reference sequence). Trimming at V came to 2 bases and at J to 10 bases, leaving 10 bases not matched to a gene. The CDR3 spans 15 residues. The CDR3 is CASSLIGGGRSEQFF. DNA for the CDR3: TGTGCCAGCAGTTTAATCGGGGGGGGCCGTTCGGAGCAGTTCTTC.

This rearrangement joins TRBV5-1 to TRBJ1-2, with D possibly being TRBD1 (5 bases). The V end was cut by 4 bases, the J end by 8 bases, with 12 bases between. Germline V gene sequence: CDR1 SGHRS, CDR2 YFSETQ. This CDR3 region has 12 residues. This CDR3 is CASSGDAGGYTF. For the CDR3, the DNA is TGCGCCAGCAGCGGGGACGCAGGGGGCTACACCTTC.

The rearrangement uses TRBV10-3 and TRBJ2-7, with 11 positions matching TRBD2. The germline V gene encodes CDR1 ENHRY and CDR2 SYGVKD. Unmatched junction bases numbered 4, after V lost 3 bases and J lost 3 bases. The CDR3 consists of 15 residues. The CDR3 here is CAISDTSGSDYEQYF. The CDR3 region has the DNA TGTGCCATCAGTGACACTAGCGGGAGCGACTACGAGCAGTACTTC.

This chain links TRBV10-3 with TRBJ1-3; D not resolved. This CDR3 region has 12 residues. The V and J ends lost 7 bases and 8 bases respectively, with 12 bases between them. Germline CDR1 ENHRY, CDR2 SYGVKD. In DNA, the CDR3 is TGTGCCATCATGGATCTGAGGGACACCATATATTTT. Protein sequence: CAIMDLRDTIYF.

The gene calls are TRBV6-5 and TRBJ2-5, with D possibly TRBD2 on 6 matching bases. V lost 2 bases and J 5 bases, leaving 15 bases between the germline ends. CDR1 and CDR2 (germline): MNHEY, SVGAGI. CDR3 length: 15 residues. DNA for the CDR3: TGTGCCAGCAGTTACCTGCGAGGGGCGGGGGAGACCCAGTACTTC. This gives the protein CASSYLRGAGETQYF.